Below, one T cell receptor beta chain is given with its context. This CDR3 has 15 residues. The germline V and J ends were trimmed by 0 bases and 5 bases, with 11 bases remaining between them. The germline gives CDR1 PRHDT, CDR2 FYEKMQ (reference sequence). These data come from a study of blood T cell repertoires in COVID-19. Study at large: T cells, B-cell-depleted T cells, or PBMCs supplied cDNA or gDNA.

In the source study's methods: Quantification of nucleated cells was approximated via reference gene primer amplification. Measured with immunoSEQ multiplex PCR; TCRdb has only the in-frame clones, and not every one. For V, J and clone size, that table is used; D and trimming come from the DNA. The sample shows some 35,000 clones, 70% to 80% of them seen only once. The genes are TRBV13 and TRBJ2-1; D is perhaps TRBD2 (5 bases). The sequenced sample consisted of peripheral blood. The receptor comes from an elderly man with acute or convalescent COVID-19. The CDR3 nucleotides are TGTGCCAGCAGCTTAGGGACTAAGAGGAACAATGAGCAGTTCTTC. Encoded protein: CASSLGTKRNNEQFF. The full variable domain, with the rest looked up from reference TRBV13 and TRBJ2-1, is AAGVIQSPRHLIKEKRETATLKCYPIPRHDTVYWYQQGPGQDPQFLISFYEKMQSDKGSIPDRFSAQQFSDYHSELNMSSLELGDSALYFCASSLGTKRNNEQFFGPGTRLTVL.